This entry lists 4 T cell receptor beta chains sequenced from one sample in a study of T-cell memory formation after mild COVID-19. TCRdb re-called the 5' RACE reads through MiXCR, storing one row per CDR3 protein. The profile shows 65,000 to 95,000 distinct CDR3 sequences, roughly 13% of them singletons. Sequencing used PBMCs or a T cell subset sorted from them (not recorded which). The receptor source for this set is a man aged 18 to 30 who had mild COVID-19 (a few samples of this study predate the infection). Cell type and time point are not known.

The rearrangement joins TRBV7-6 to TRBJ2-5; D possibly corresponds to TRBD2 (5 bases). V lost 2 bases and J 4 bases, leaving 14 bases between the germline ends. Germline V gene lookup returns CDR1 SGHVS and CDR2 FNYEAQ. CDR3 length: 15 residues. The chain's CDR3 is CASSLLGVVTETQYF. As DNA, the CDR3 is TGTGCCAGCAGCTTACTCGGGGTTGTAACAGAGACCCAGTACTTC.

Here the CDR3 reads CASSSGTSAKLFF. CDR3 in DNA: TGTGCCAGCAGTTCCGGGACATCAGCAAAACTGTTTTTT. V gene TRBV6-5 combines with J gene TRBJ1-4, with D perhaps TRBD1 (6 bases). The CDR3 loop spans 13 amino acids. Trimming removed 4 bases at V and 10 bases at J, with 13 bases between. Germline values: CDR1 MNHEY, CDR2 SVGAGI.

This clonotype was counted only a few times. The chain links TRBV12-3 or TRBV12-4 to TRBJ1-2, with 8 positions matching TRBD1. This CDR3 is 13 amino acids long. Trimming cost V 5 bases and J 5 bases; bases outside gene matches: 4. The DNA of the CDR3 is TGTGCCAGCAGTGACAGGGGTGGGTATGGCTACACCTTC. This translates into CASSDRGGYGYTF.

J is TRBJ2-1 and V is TRBV5-1, with D unclear. Trimming took 3 bases from V and 9 from J, leaving 19 bases between them. The CDR3 spans 15 residues. From germline, CDR1 is SGHRS and CDR2 YFSETQ. This CDR3 reads CASSYRYLLASEQFF. In nucleotides, the CDR3 is TGCGCCAGCAGCTATAGGTATCTGCTCGCGAGTGAGCAGTTCTTC. The full variable domain, with the rest looked up from reference TRBV5-1 and TRBJ2-1, is KAGVTQTPRYLIKTRGQQVTLSCSPISGHRSVSWYQQTPGQGLQFLFEYFSETQRNKGNFPGRFSGRQFSNSRSEMNVSTLELGDSALYLCASSYRYLLASEQFFGPGTRLTVL.